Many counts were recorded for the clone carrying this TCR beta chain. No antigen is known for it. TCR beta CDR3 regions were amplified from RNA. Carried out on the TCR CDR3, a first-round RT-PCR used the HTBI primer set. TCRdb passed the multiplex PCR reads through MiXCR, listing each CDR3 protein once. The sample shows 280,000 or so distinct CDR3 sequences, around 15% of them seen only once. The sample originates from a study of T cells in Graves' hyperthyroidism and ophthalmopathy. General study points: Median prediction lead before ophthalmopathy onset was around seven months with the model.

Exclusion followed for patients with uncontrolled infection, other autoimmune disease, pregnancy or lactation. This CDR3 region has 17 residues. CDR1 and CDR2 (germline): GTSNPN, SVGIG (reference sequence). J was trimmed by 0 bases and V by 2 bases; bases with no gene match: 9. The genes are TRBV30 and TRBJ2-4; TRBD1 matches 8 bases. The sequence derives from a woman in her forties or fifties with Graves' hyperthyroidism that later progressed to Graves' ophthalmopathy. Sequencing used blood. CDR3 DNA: TGTGCCTGGAGTAACCGGGGACAGGCACTAGCCAAAAACATTCAGTACTTC. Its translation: CAWSNRGQALAKNIQYF.